Below, one T cell receptor (beta chain) is given with its context. Seattle researchers signed up patients amid active infection and tracked them longitudinally. These data come from a study of blood T cell repertoires in COVID-19. The overall study: COVID-19 samples, acute and convalescent, were from the United States, Italy and Spain. T cells, B-cell-depleted T cells, or PBMCs supplied cDNA or gDNA.

Methods used by the authors: Amplified reference gene primers provided the basis for estimating nucleated cell counts. Sequencing used immunoSEQ multiplex PCR; TCRdb keeps in-frame clones, though not all of them. D and trimming come from the DNA, and the V and J calls and clone size come from that table. The repertoire holds about 220,000 clones, 75% to 85% seen once, with roughly 2.2% in the top ten. This TCR derives from a woman between 65 and 79 years old with COVID-19, enrolled during active disease. Input material: peripheral blood.

CDR3 loop: CATSRVQEEQFF. The CDR3 bases are TGTGCCACCAGCAGAGTACAGGAGGAGCAGTTCTTC. The chain has TRBV15 and TRBJ2-1; TRBD1 might be the D (5 bases). In germline, CDR1 is LNHNV, CDR2 YYDKDF (reference sequence). The CDR3 totals 12 residues. V was clipped by 1 base and J by 10 bases, with 8 bases between them.